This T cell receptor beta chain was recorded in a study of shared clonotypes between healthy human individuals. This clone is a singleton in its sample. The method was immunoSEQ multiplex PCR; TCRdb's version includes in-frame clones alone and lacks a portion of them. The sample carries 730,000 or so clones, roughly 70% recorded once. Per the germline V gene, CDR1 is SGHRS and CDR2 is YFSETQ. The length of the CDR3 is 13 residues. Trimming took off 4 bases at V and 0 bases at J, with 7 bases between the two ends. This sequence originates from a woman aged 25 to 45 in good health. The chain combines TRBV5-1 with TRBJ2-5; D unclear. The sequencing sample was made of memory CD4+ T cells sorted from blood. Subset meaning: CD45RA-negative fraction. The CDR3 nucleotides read TGCGCCAGCAGCCCGGCGTACCAAGAGACCCAGTACTTC. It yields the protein CASSPAYQETQYF.